The 23 T cell receptor beta chains in this list originate from one sample, sequenced in a study of blood T cell repertoires in COVID-19. Profiled with immunoSEQ multiplex PCR; TCRdb holds only in-frame clones, not every one. Among hundreds of thousands of clones listed, nearly 90% were seen once. The sample taken for sequencing was PBMCs or T cells enriched from blood (not recorded which). Receptor source: a woman aged 25 to 39 who had recovered from COVID-19.

About this clone itself: This same CDR3 is encoded by further DNA sequences in the sample. The chain joins TRBV30 to TRBJ1-5; D gene uncertain. Between the trimmed V and J ends, which lost 0 bases and 1 base, there was a span of 7 bases. In germline, CDR1 is GTSNPN, CDR2 SVGIG (reference sequence). There are 14 residues in the CDR3. CDR3 nucleotides: TGTGCCTGGAGTGTACGCAGAAGCAATCAGCCCCAGCATTTT. Residues: CAWSVRRSNQPQHF.

V and J are TRBV28 and TRBJ1-5; 8 nucleotides align to TRBD1. Germline V gene data show CDR1 as MDHEN and CDR2 as SYDVKM. This CDR3 is built from 14 residues. Unmatched junction bases numbered 7, after V lost 7 bases and J lost 5 bases. The chain's CDR3 is CASTPQGGYQPQHF. The CDR3 nucleotides read TGTGCCAGCACCCCACAGGGGGGATATCAGCCCCAGCATTTT.

This chain joins TRBV27 and TRBJ2-7; tentatively, D is TRBD2 (6 bases). Germline V gene sequence: CDR1 MNHEY, CDR2 SMNVEV (reference sequence). The length of the CDR3 is 15 residues. V was shortened by 2 bases and J by 0 bases, with 11 bases between the two germline ends. The CDR3 spells CASSLIGGASYEQYF. The CDR3 nucleotides read TGTGCCAGCAGTTTAATAGGAGGGGCCTCCTACGAGCAGTACTTC.

V is TRBV5-6 and J is TRBJ1-3; 7 positions match TRBD1. This CDR3 region has 16 residues. Germline-derived CDR1 and CDR2 are SGHDT and YYEEEE. The V segment lost 5 bases and the J segment 3 bases; nucleotides outside the gene matches: 11. CDR3 loop: CASSRGQGMDGNTIYF. The CDR3 DNA reads TGTGCCAGCAGTAGGGGGCAGGGTATGGATGGAAACACCATATATTTT.

The chain has TRBV24-1 and TRBJ2-1; 12 nucleotides agree with TRBD1. The V segment lost 3 bases and the J segment 5 bases; nucleotides outside the gene matches: 16. Per the germline V gene, CDR1 is KGHDR and CDR2 is SFDVKD. This CDR3 comprises 20 residues. The CDR3 DNA reads TGTGCCACCAGTGATACGTGGGCCGCTGGGGACAGGGGGCGGGACAATGAGCAGTTCTTC. This encodes CATSDTWAAGDRGRDNEQFF.

The chain employs TRBV12-1 and TRBJ2-1; TRBD2, the table's D call, was not compared with the DNA. TRBV12-1 is an annotated pseudogene. This CDR3 is built from 21 residues. The CDR3: CASSFDRTSGTLRSSYNEQFF. The CDR3 DNA reads TGTGCCAGCAGCTTTGATCGGACTAGCGGTACCCTCCGGAGCTCCTACAATGAGCAGTTCTTC.

The gene calls are TRBV20-1 and TRBJ2-7; D perhaps matches TRBD2 (5 bases). Trimming shortened V by 3 bases and J by 2 bases, and 11 bases separated the two germline ends. There are 13 residues in the CDR3. The V gene's germline CDR1 is DFQATT and CDR2 SNEGSKA (reference sequence). The CDR3, as DNA: TGCAGTGCTAGTAGCCCCGGGGCCTACGAGCAGTACTTC. The encoded protein is CSASSPGAYEQYF.

The V gene is TRBV7-3, the J gene TRBJ1-2, with D maybe TRBD1 (6 bases). Germline lookup yields CDR1 SGHTA and CDR2 FQGTGA. Trimming removed 0 bases from V and 7 bases from J, with 9 bases in between. This CDR3 is built from 13 residues. The CDR3 spells CASSLTIGGGYTF. In DNA, the CDR3 is TGTGCCAGCAGCTTAACTATAGGGGGTGGCTACACCTTC. Looking up the rest from reference TRBV7-3 and TRBJ1-2 gives the full variable domain: GAGVSQTPSNKVTEKGKYVELRCDPISGHTALYWYRQSLGQGPEFLIYFQGTGAADDSGLPNDRFFAVRPEGSVSTLKIQRTERGDSAVYLCASSLTIGGGYTFGSGTRLTVV.

V and J are TRBV30 and TRBJ1-2; D might be TRBD1 (6 bases). CDR3 length: 15 residues. The ends were cut back, 5 bases at V and 5 bases at J, with 21 bases in the middle. Germline V gene sequence: CDR1 GTSNPN, CDR2 SVGIG (reference sequence). CDR3 nucleotide sequence: TGTGCCTGGGGGTTGACAGGACAAAATTGGTATGGCTACACCTTC. It specifies CAWGLTGQNWYGYTF.

V is TRBV29-1 and J is TRBJ1-1; D call uncertain. V was clipped by 7 bases and J by 1 base, with 10 bases between them. The CDR3 is made up of 12 amino acids. Germline CDR1 SQVTM, CDR2 ANQGSEA. CDR3 amino acids: CSAARQNTEAFF. The DNA for the CDR3 is TGCAGCGCCGCCCGACAGAACACTGAAGCTTTCTTT.

The rearrangement uses TRBV6-5 and TRBJ2-7, with D maybe TRBD1 (5 bases). The length of the CDR3 is 16 residues. V lost 0 bases and J lost 2, with 14 bases in between. Germline V lookup: CDR1 MNHEY, CDR2 SVGAGI. This CDR3 is CASSYSMTRVPYEQYF. In nucleotides, the CDR3 is TGTGCCAGCAGTTACTCGATGACCAGGGTACCCTACGAGCAGTACTTC.

The rearrangement links TRBV11-3 to TRBJ2-1; no clear D gene. Between the trimmed V and J ends, which lost 1 base and 0 bases, there was a span of 7 bases. Germline CDR1 and CDR2: SGHNT and YENEEA. This CDR3 contains 15 residues. DNA of the CDR3: TGTGCCAGCAGCTTAGGGCAGTACTCCTACAATGAGCAGTTCTTC. Amino acid sequence: CASSLGQYSYNEQFF.

A word on this clone: The sample holds other DNA sequences that translate to the same CDR3. V is TRBV29-1 and J is TRBJ1-4; 10 bases are a match to TRBD1. J was trimmed by 7 bases and V by 4 bases; bases with no gene match: 3. The CDR3 spans 13 residues. CDR1 and CDR2 from the germline V gene are SQVTM and ANQGSEA. CDR3 amino acids: CSVGGTGVEKLFF. The CDR3 nucleotides read TGCAGCGTTGGTGGGACAGGGGTTGAAAAACTGTTTTTT.

The chain links TRBV19 to TRBJ2-2, with 13 bases identical to TRBD2. The CDR3 has 16 residues. CDR1 is LNHDA and CDR2 is SQIVND in the germline V gene (reference sequence). The V segment lost 10 bases and the J segment 3 bases; nucleotides outside the gene matches: 8. CDR3 in amino acids: CATWTSGSSYTGELFF. The CDR3 DNA is TGTGCCACCTGGACTAGCGGGAGTTCCTACACCGGGGAGCTGTTTTTT.

The chain combines TRBV10-3 with TRBJ2-1; D is possibly TRBD1 (6 bases). The CDR3 is 15 residues long. Per the germline V gene, CDR1 is ENHRY and CDR2 is SYGVKD. Trimming took off 3 bases at V and 5 bases at J, with 14 bases between the two ends. DNA for the CDR3: TGTGCCATCAGTGAAGGGGGAGCCTTAAACAATGAGCAGTTCTTC. Amino acid sequence: CAISEGGALNNEQFF.

The gene calls are TRBV19 and TRBJ2-7, with D possibly matching TRBD1 (7 bases). CDR3 length: 13 amino acids. Germline V CDR1 and CDR2: LNHDA, SQIVND (reference sequence). Trimming took 6 bases from V and 2 from J, leaving 11 bases between them. This CDR3 is CASSAGQPYEQYF. CDR3 nucleotides: TGTGCCAGTAGCGCGGGACAGCCCTACGAGCAGTACTTC. Looking up the rest from reference TRBV19 and TRBJ2-7 gives the full variable domain: DGGITQSPKYLFRKEGQNVTLSCEQNLNHDAMYWYRQDPGQGLRLIYYSQIVNDFQKGDIAEGYSVSREKKESFPLTVTSAQKNPTAFYLCASSAGQPYEQYFGPGTRLTVT.

The chain joins TRBV4-1 to TRBJ2-7; 13 bases align to TRBD2. This CDR3 comprises 18 residues. The V and J ends lost 1 base and 2 bases, in that order; junction bases with no gene match: 8. Germline CDR1 reads MGHRA; CDR2 reads YSYEKL. The CDR3, as DNA: TGCGCCAGCAGCCAAGTAGGACTAGCGGGAGTTAGGCCCTACGAGCAGTACTTC. Translating it yields CASSQVGLAGVRPYEQYF.

The J gene is TRBJ2-1, the V gene TRBV19; 12 bases map to TRBD2. CDR3 length equals 16 residues. Losses at the gene ends were 7 bases for V and 3 bases for J; bases not matched to a gene: 7. The germline gives CDR1 LNHDA, CDR2 SQIVND (reference sequence). The CDR3 coding sequence is TGTGCCAGTACGACAGGACTAGCGGGACGCTACAATGAGCAGTTCTTC. This encodes CASTTGLAGRYNEQFF.

This chain links TRBV28 with TRBJ2-7, with 7 bases aligning to TRBD2. J lost 7 bases, V lost 10 bases, and 16 bases had no gene match. The length of the CDR3 is 14 residues. The V gene's germline CDR1 is MDHEN and CDR2 SYDVKM. The CDR3 loop is CAIGVSGGRVEQYF. DNA for the CDR3: TGTGCCATCGGGGTTTCGGGAGGCCGGGTGGAGCAGTACTTC.

This chain connects TRBV7-2 to TRBJ2-4; TRBD1 matches at 12 bases. CDR3 size: 15 residues. Germline V lookup: CDR1 SGHTA, CDR2 FQGNSA. The junction had 6 bases not matched to a gene; V was cut back by 5 bases and J by 7 bases. The CDR3 sequence: CASSGDRGLENIQYF. DNA of the CDR3: TGTGCCAGCAGCGGGGACAGGGGGCTCGAGAACATTCAGTACTTC.

The chain joins TRBV28 to TRBJ2-3; 7 bases are a match to TRBD1. Germline V CDR1 and CDR2: MDHEN, SYDVKM. The CDR3 covers 14 residues. Trimming at V came to 8 bases and at J to 1 base, leaving 6 bases not matched to a gene. The CDR3 spells CASCDRVGTDTQYF. CDR3 sequence (DNA): TGTGCCAGCTGCGACAGGGTTGGCACAGATACGCAGTATTTT.

This clone was recorded only once. This chain links TRBV10-3 with TRBJ2-1; the match to TRBD2 covers 10 bases. This CDR3 comprises 15 residues. V lost 3 bases and J lost 8; bases outside the gene matches: 7. Germline lookup yields CDR1 ENHRY and CDR2 SYGVKD. CDR3 amino acids: CAISDSSGSSDEQFF. The CDR3 DNA follows: TGTGCCATCAGTGATTCTAGCGGGAGTTCGGATGAGCAGTTCTTC.

The rearrangement joins TRBV11-3 to TRBJ2-3, with TRBD2 identical over 7 bases. CDR3 length: 15 amino acids. The V and J ends lost 3 bases and 7 bases, in that order; junction bases with no gene match: 10. Germline CDR1 SGHNT, CDR2 YENEEA. The CDR3 reads CASSLTSQNGHTQYF. The DNA for the CDR3 is TGTGCCAGCAGCTTGACTAGCCAGAACGGGCATACGCAGTATTTT.